One sample yielded the 21 T cell receptor beta chains listed below, sequenced in a study of blood T cell repertoires in COVID-19 (dated by TCRdb to 2018 to 2020). Receptor libraries were prepared by the immunoSEQ multiplex PCR assay. Imported from immuneACCESS, the table was reduced by TCRdb to in-frame sequences with V and J called. These copies leave out some clones; in studies compared against another copy, an unresolved V gene accounts for under half, and the cause of the remainder is not known. Recorded for this sample are about 280,000 clones; about four fifths of them occurred a single time. Over 4% of the sample is taken by the ten largest. Sequencing was performed on PBMCs or T cells enriched from blood (not recorded which). Receptors were obtained from a man in his forties who had been exposed to COVID-19.

The rearrangement joins TRBV24-1 to TRBJ2-6, with D possibly being TRBD1 (5 bases). Germline V gene lookup returns CDR1 KGHDR and CDR2 SFDVKD. The ends were cut back, 3 bases at V and 2 bases at J, with 16 bases in the middle. This CDR3 has 18 amino acids. The DNA for the CDR3 is TGTGCCACCAGTGATCACCCCCAGGGCCCCCCTGGGGCCAACGTCCTGACTTTC. It codes for CATSDHPQGPPGANVLTF.

This sequence joins TRBV7-3 and TRBJ2-3; D possibly corresponds to TRBD1 (5 bases). The germline V gene encodes CDR1 SGHTA and CDR2 FQGTGA. This CDR3 has 13 residues. The V end lost 5 bases, the J end lost 5 bases, and 11 bases lay between the germline ends. CDR3 sequence reads: CASSQRQQDTQYF. In DNA, the CDR3 is TGTGCCAGCAGCCAACGACAGCAAGATACGCAGTATTTT.

CDR3 sequence reads: CASRMTGGQREQYF. CDR3 DNA: TGTGCCAGCCGCATGACAGGGGGCCAGAGGGAGCAGTACTTC. The genes are TRBV2 and TRBJ2-7, with TRBD1 matching over 10 bases. CDR1 is SNHLY, CDR2 FYNNEI, per germline. There are 14 residues in the CDR3. Trimming at V came to 8 bases and at J to 7 bases, leaving 11 bases not matched to a gene.

The rearrangement joins TRBV18 to TRBJ2-3; 8 nucleotides agree with TRBD1. V lost 6 bases, J lost 8 bases, and 19 bases stayed unmatched. The CDR3 contains 17 residues. The germline V gene encodes CDR1 KGHSH and CDR2 LQKENI. CDR3 residues: CASSPPGQDMGTRTQYF. The CDR3 nucleotides are TGTGCCAGCTCTCCGCCGGGACAGGATATGGGGACGCGTACGCAGTATTTT.

The CDR3 sequence: CASLGQSNEKLFF. The CDR3, as DNA: TGTGCCAGCTTGGGCCAGTCAAATGAAAAACTGTTTTTT. This sequence joins TRBV18 and TRBJ1-4; D is undetermined. Germline V gene lookup returns CDR1 KGHSH and CDR2 LQKENI. The CDR3 runs to 13 residues. V lost 7 bases, J lost 5 bases, and 11 bases lay in between.

The J gene is TRBJ2-1, the V gene TRBV4-1; 8 bases are shared with TRBD2. Germline CDR1 MGHRA, CDR2 YSYEKL. CDR3 length equals 16 residues. After removal of 3 bases from V and 14 bases from J, the junction contained 18 bases not matched to a gene. This chain's CDR3 is CASSQQDTRGSGSEFF. CDR3 in DNA: TGCGCCAGCAGCCAGCAGGATACCCGGGGGAGCGGGAGTGAGTTCTTC.

This clone has more than one count but fewer than ten. V usage is TRBV30 and J usage is TRBJ1-1; TRBD1 matches 7 bases. Trimming took 8 bases from V and 2 from J; bases not matched to a gene: 8. Germline assignment: CDR1 GTSNPN and CDR2 SVGIG (reference sequence). This CDR3 contains 13 residues. The CDR3: CAGDSTRNTEAFF. The CDR3 nucleotides are TGTGCCGGGGACAGTACTAGAAACACTGAAGCTTTCTTT.

About this clone: The same CDR3 can be traced to other DNA sequences in this sample. The chain carries TRBV19 and TRBJ1-3; 11 positions match TRBD1. After removal of 5 bases from V and 1 base from J, the junction contained 19 bases not matched to a gene. This CDR3 is 21 amino acids long. Germline V gene sequence: CDR1 LNHDA, CDR2 SQIVND (reference sequence). The CDR3 coding sequence is TGTGCCAGTAGTGCGCACCCGAGGACAGGGGGCGTCCTGACTTCTGGAAACACCATATATTTT. Translated, it gives CASSAHPRTGGVLTSGNTIYF. The complete variable domain, with remaining parts taken from reference TRBV19 and TRBJ1-3, reads DGGITQSPKYLFRKEGQNVTLSCEQNLNHDAMYWYRQDPGQGLRLIYYSQIVNDFQKGDIAEGYSVSREKKESFPLTVTSAQKNPTAFYLCASSAHPRTGGVLTSGNTIYFGEGSWLTVV.

This clone showed up just once. Here the CDR3 DNA reads TGTGCCAGCAGCTTAGCCCCGGGGATCGGGGAGCTGTTTTTT. This sequence encodes CASSLAPGIGELFF. The chain couples TRBV7-2 to TRBJ2-2, with D possibly matching TRBD2 (5 bases). V lost 0 bases, J lost 7 bases, and 9 bases lay in between. The CDR3 has 14 residues. CDR1 is SGHTA, CDR2 FQGNSA, per germline.

The chain links TRBV10-3 to TRBJ2-2; 7 positions agree with TRBD2. J was trimmed by 3 bases and V by 11 bases; bases with no gene match: 6. CDR1 and CDR2 from the germline V gene are ENHRY and SYGVKD. The CDR3 length is 13 residues. The CDR3 here is CAVLRGDTGELFF. The CDR3 DNA follows: TGTGCCGTCTTACGGGGGGACACCGGGGAGCTGTTTTTT.

The chain joins TRBV30 to TRBJ1-2, with D tentatively TRBD1 (5 bases). This CDR3 is 13 amino acids long. Germline CDR1 reads GTSNPN; CDR2 reads SVGIG (reference sequence). The CDR3 nucleotides are TGTGCTCAATCCCGCCCAGGGACTTATGGCTACACCTTC. Protein product: CAQSRPGTYGYTF.

The chain recombines TRBV7-9 with TRBJ1-2; D is perhaps TRBD1 (5 bases). The germline V gene has CDR1 SEHNR and CDR2 FQNEAQ (reference sequence). V was trimmed by 1 base and J by 4 bases, leaving 7 bases between them. The CDR3 is 13 residues long. The CDR3 DNA follows: TGTGCCAGCAGCTTAGAGGGGTTCTATGGCTACACCTTC. Its translation is CASSLEGFYGYTF. The entire variable domain, with the rest obtained from reference TRBV7-9 and TRBJ1-2, is as follows: DTGVSQNPRHKITKRGQNVTFRCDPISEHNRLYWYRQTLGQGPEFLTYFQNEAQLEKSRLLSDRFSAERPKGSFSTLEIQRTEQGDSAMYLCASSLEGFYGYTFGSGTRLTVV.

As for this clone: The junction departs from the called germline gene at one end, perhaps through a read error. J is TRBJ2-5 and V is TRBV7-7, with TRBD1 as a possible D gene (5 bases). Germline loops: CDR1 SSHAT, CDR2 FNYEAQ (reference sequence). This CDR3 region has 15 residues. CDR3 amino acids: CASSLDVGQRGTQYF. The CDR3, as DNA: TGTGCTAGCAGCTTAGACGTGGGGCAACGTGGGACCCAGTACTTC.

The chain employs TRBV27 and TRBJ1-5; 7 bases align to TRBD1. The CDR3 runs to 17 residues. Trimming took 3 bases from V and 0 from J; bases not matched to a gene: 8. The germline V gene has CDR1 MNHEY and CDR2 SMNVEV (reference sequence). The CDR3 loop is CASSFQGGPNSNQPQHF. The CDR3 DNA is TGTGCCAGCAGTTTTCAGGGGGGCCCTAATAGCAATCAGCCCCAGCATTTT.

The rearrangement uses TRBV2 and TRBJ2-2, with D maybe TRBD1 (5 bases). The CDR3 has 15 residues. Germline V gene lookup returns CDR1 SNHLY and CDR2 FYNNEI. Trimming shortened V by 6 bases and J by 7 bases, and 18 bases separated the two germline ends. The CDR3 DNA follows: TGTGCCAGCAGGAGGCTGGGGCGAATGGGCGGGGAGCTGTTTTTT. Its translation: CASRRLGRMGGELFF.

In this sample, this clone turned up a few times. The chain links TRBV19 to TRBJ2-3; TRBD1 agrees at 12 bases. The CDR3 extends over 15 amino acids. V trimming: 4 bases; J trimming: 6 bases; junction bases outside the gene matches: 5. Germline V lookup: CDR1 LNHDA, CDR2 SQIVND (reference sequence). The CDR3 sequence is CASSTGTGGADTQYF. For the CDR3, the DNA is TGTGCCAGTAGTACAGGGACAGGGGGCGCCGATACGCAGTATTTT.

V and J are TRBV11-2 and TRBJ1-1; 7 nucleotides agree with TRBD1. J lost 0 bases, V lost 11 bases, and 9 bases had no gene match. Germline V gives CDR1 SGHAT, CDR2 FQNNGV. This CDR3 comprises 14 residues. DNA of the CDR3: TGTGCCTCCGGGACAGTTATACTGAACACTGAAGCTTTCTTT. This encodes CASGTVILNTEAFF.

This clone has just one count. The chain recombines TRBV18 with TRBJ1-2, with unresolved D. Germline V gene sequence: CDR1 KGHSH, CDR2 LQKENI. Between the trimmed V and J ends, which lost 7 bases and 5 bases, there was a span of 14 bases. The CDR3 spans 13 residues. Here the CDR3 DNA reads TGTGCCAGCTTGGCAGGCGAAGGTTATGGCTACACCTTC. Protein sequence: CASLAGEGYGYTF.

CDR3 region: CASSQDRQGPYNEQFF. The CDR3 DNA is TGTGCCAGCAGCCAAGATAGACAGGGGCCCTACAATGAGCAGTTCTTC. The chain is built from TRBV14 and TRBJ2-1, with TRBD1 matching 8 bases. Germline CDR1 is SGHDN and CDR2 is FVKESK. The CDR3 has 16 residues. V lost 0 bases, J lost 2 bases, and 3 bases stayed unmatched.

This clone was detected a few times. This chain joins TRBV19 and TRBJ1-6; 9 nucleotides align to TRBD1. Germline V gene data show CDR1 as LNHDA and CDR2 as SQIVND (reference sequence). This CDR3 contains 14 residues. The J segment lost 9 bases and the V segment lost 8 bases, leaving 8 bases of the junction unmatched. As DNA, the CDR3 is TGTGCCAGTCGCAAAGGGACAGGGCCTTCACCCCTCCACTTT. Protein: CASRKGTGPSPLHF.

The V call is TRBV25-1, the J call TRBJ1-2; D perhaps matches TRBD1 (5 bases). Germline V gene lookup returns CDR1 MGHDK and CDR2 SYGVNS. The CDR3 is 17 residues long. Trimming took 7 bases from V and 4 from J, leaving 25 bases between them. The CDR3 reads CASTSHGGIGQTYGYTF. In DNA, the CDR3 is TGTGCCAGCACCTCCCATGGGGGGATAGGGCAGACCTATGGCTACACCTTC.